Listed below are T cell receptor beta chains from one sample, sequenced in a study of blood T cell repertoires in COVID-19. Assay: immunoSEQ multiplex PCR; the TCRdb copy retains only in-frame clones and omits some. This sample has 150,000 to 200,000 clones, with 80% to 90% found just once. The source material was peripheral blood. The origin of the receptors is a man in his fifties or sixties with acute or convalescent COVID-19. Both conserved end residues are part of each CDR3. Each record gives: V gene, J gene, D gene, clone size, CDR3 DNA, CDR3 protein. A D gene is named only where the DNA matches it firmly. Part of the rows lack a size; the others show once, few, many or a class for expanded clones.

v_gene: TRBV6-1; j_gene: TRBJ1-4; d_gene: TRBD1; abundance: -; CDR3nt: TGTGCCAGCAGTGAGACAGGGGGGAAAGAAAAACTGTTTTTT; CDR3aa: CASSETGGKEKLFF
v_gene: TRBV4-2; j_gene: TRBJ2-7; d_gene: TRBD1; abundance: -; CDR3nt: TGTGCCAGCAGCCATCCCCGGGACAGCGAGCAGTACTTC; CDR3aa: CASSHPRDSEQYF
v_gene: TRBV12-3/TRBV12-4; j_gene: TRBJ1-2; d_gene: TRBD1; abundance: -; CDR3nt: TGTGCCAGCAGGCGACAGGGGGCGAATGGCTACACCTTC; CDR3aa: CASRRQGANGYTF
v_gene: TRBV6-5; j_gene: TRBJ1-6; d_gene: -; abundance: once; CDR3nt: TGTGCCAGCACTCCGGACAGCCCGCCGCCCCTCCACTTT; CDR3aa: CASTPDSPPPLHF
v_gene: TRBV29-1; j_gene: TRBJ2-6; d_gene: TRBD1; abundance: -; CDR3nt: TGCAGCGTCCGGACAGGGATCATCTCTGGGGCCAACGTCCTGACTTTC; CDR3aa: CSVRTGIISGANVLTF
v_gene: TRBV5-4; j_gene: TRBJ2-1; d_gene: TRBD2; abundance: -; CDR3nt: TGTGCCAGCAGCCCGGGGACTAGGGGGGGGAATGAGCAGTTCTTC; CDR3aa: CASSPGTRGGNEQFF
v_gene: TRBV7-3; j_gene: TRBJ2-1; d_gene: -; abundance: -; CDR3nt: TGTGCCAGCAGCTCTTATTCCCTAAATGAGCAGTTCTTC; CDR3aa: CASSSYSLNEQFF
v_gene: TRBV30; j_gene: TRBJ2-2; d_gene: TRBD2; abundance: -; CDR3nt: TGTGCCTGGGGGGGACTAGCGGGAGCCTCCGGAACCGGGGAGCTGTTTTTT; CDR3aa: CAWGGLAGASGTGELFF
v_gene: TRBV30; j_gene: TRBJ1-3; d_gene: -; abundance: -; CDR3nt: TGTGCCTGGGCCTCCATGGGGAGAGGAAACACCATATATTTT; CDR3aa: CAWASMGRGNTIYF
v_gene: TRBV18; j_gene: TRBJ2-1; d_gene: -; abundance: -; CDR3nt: TGTGCCAGCTCACTTAATCGGTGGGAGCAGTTCTTC; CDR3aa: CASSLNRWEQFF
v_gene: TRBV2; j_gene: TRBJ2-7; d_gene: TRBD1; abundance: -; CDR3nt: TGTGCCAGCAGTGTACAGGGGCCCTACGAGCAGTACTTC; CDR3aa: CASSVQGPYEQYF
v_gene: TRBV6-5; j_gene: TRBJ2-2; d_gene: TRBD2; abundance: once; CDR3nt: TGTGCCAGCAGCTCGCGGCGGGAGGGGCCCGGGGAGCTGTTTTTT; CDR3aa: CASSSRREGPGELFF
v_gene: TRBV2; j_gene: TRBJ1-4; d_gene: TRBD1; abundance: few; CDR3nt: TGTGCCAGCAAGACACAGGGGCCGAGAGAAAAACTGTTTTTT; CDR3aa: CASKTQGPREKLFF
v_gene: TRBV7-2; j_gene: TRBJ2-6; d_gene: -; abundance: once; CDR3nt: TGTGCCAGCAGCTCCGGGTCGGCTGGGGCCAACGTCCTGACTTTC; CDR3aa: CASSSGSAGANVLTF
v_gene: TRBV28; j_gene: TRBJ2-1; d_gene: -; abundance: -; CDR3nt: TGTGCCAGCACTGGGCTTCAGGGACACTCCTACAATGAGCAGTTCTTC; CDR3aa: CASTGLQGHSYNEQFF